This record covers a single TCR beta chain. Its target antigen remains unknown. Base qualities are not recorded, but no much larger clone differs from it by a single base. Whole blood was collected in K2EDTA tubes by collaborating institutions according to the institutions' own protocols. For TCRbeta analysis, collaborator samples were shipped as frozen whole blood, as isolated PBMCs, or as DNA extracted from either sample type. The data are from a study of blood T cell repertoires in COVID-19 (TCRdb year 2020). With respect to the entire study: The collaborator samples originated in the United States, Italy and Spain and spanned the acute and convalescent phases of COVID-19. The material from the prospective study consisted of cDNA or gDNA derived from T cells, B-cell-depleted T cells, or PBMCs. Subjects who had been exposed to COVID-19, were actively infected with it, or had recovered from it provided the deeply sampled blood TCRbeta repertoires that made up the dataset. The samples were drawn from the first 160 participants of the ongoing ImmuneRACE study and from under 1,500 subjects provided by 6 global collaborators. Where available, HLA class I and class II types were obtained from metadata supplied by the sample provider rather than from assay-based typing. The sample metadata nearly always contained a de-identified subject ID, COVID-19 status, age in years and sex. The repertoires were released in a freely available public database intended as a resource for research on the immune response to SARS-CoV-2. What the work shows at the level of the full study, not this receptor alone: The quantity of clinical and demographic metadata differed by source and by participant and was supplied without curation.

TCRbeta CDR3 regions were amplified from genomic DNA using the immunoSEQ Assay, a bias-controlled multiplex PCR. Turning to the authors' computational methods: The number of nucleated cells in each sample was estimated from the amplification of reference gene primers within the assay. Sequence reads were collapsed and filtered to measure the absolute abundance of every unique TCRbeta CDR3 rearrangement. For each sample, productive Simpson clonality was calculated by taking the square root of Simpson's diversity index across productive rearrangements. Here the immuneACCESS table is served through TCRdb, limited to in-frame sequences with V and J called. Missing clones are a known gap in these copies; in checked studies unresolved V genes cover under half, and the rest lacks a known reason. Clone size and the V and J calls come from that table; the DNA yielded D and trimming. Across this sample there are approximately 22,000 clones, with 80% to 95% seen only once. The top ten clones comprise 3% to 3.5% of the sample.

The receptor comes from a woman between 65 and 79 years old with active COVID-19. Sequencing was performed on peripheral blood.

The CDR3 in this case is CASRWRLDTQYF. Read as DNA, the sequence is TGTGCCAGCAGGTGGAGGCTAGATACGCAGTATTTT. This receptor chain uses TRBV2 and TRBJ2-3; possibly the D gene is TRBD2, per 5 matching bases. The CDR3 measures 12 amino acids from cysteine to phenylalanine. Here the CDR3 DNA is all that survives: 36 bases in frame from base 1. The germline ends are 9 bases apart after V is trimmed by 6 bases and J by 5 bases. CDR1 and CDR2 (SNHLY, FYNNEI) derive from the germline V gene.